In this sample, the clone carrying this TCR beta chain turned up many times. This sample stems from a study of T-cell memory formation after mild COVID-19. There are 15 residues in the CDR3. V trimming: 4 bases; J trimming: 1 base; junction bases outside the gene matches: 1. In germline, CDR1 is ENHRY, CDR2 SYGVKD. TCRdb re-called the 5' RACE reads through MiXCR, storing one row per CDR3 protein. The sample carries roughly 300,000 distinct CDR3 sequences, about a sixth recorded once. The sample was PBMCs or a T cell subset sorted from them (not recorded which). The receptor was isolated from a man aged 18 to 29 who had mild COVID-19 (a few samples of this study predate the infection). Cell type and time point are not known. The chain links TRBV10-3 to TRBJ2-5; 12 bases fit TRBD2. CDR3 in DNA: TGTGCCATCAGTGCTAGCGGGGGGGCCCAAGAGACCCAGTACTTC. This gives the protein CAISASGGAQETQYF.